This TCR beta chain was retrieved from a study of blood T cell repertoires in COVID-19. Some clones are missing from TCRdb's copy, which holds only in-frame ones; the method was immunoSEQ multiplex PCR. The profile shows tens of thousands of clones, about four fifths of them singletons. The clonotype originates from a woman of 80 years or more with active or convalescent COVID-19. The material sequenced was peripheral blood.

This chain's CDR3 is CASSPSREPYGYTF. The CDR3 DNA follows: TGTGCCAGCTCACCATCCCGGGAGCCCTATGGCTACACCTTC. The V gene is TRBV18, the J gene TRBJ1-2; no definite D call. Trimming took off 2 bases at V and 4 bases at J, with 11 bases between the two ends. There are 14 residues in the CDR3. Germline V gene lookup returns CDR1 KGHSH and CDR2 LQKENI. Using reference TRBV18 and TRBJ1-2 for the parts outside the CDR3, the full variable domain is NAGVMQNPRHLVRRRGQEARLRCSPMKGHSHVYWYRQLPEEGLKFMVYLQKENIIDESGMPKERFSAEFPKEGPSILRIQQVVRGDSAAYFCASSPSREPYGYTFGSGTRLTVV.